This T cell receptor beta chain was captured in a study of shared clonotypes between healthy human individuals. Study overall: Plates per donor: three CD4 naive, three CD4 memory, two CD8 naive, one CD8 memory.

The germline V gene encodes CDR1 MDHEN and CDR2 SYDVKM. V lost 3 bases and J lost 0, with 6 bases in between. The CDR3 is 13 amino acids. A CD45RA+ naive subset and a CD45RA-negative memory subset were split from CD4+ cells. This clone was observed a few times. Antigen: not known. At the DNA level, this CDR3 is encoded by other sequences in the same sample as well. TCRdb's table, derived via immunoSEQ multiplex PCR, lists solely in-frame clones and lacks some. Among a few million clones listed, approximately 95% were seen once. Study observations and caveats: Blood alone was sampled, and tissue repertoires likely differ.

The clonotype comes from a man between 18 and 35 years old in good health. Some clones in this sample may be carry-over from other donors' samples. Sample: naive CD4+ T cells from PBMCs. Subset defined: CD45RA+ positively selected. The gene calls are TRBV28 and TRBJ2-7; maybe TRBD2 (6 bases). CDR3 sequence reads: CASSLGGSYEQYF. CDR3 nucleotide sequence: TGTGCCAGCAGTTTGGGGGGCTCCTACGAGCAGTACTTC. Using reference TRBV28 and TRBJ2-7 for the parts outside the CDR3, the full variable domain is DVKVTQSSRYLVKRTGEKVFLECVQDMDHENMFWYRQDPGLGLRLIYFSYDVKMKEKGDIPEGYSVSREKKERFSLILESASTNQTSMYLCASSLGGSYEQYFGPGTRLTVT.